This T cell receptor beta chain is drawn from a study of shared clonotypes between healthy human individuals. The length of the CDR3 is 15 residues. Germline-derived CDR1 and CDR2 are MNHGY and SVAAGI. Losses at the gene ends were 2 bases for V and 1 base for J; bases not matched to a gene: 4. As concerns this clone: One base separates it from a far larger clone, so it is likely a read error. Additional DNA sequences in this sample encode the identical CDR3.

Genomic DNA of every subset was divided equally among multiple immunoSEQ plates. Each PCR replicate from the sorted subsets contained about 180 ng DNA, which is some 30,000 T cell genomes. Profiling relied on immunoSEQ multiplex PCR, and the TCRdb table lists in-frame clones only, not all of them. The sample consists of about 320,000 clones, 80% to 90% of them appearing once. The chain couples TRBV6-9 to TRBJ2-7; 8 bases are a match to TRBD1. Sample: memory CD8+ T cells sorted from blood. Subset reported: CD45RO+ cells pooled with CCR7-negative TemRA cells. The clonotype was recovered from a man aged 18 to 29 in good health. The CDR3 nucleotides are TGTGCCAGCAGTTATCTGACAGGGGCGTCCTACGAGCAGTACTTC. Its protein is CASSYLTGASYEQYF.